A selection of T cell receptor beta chains follows, all from one sample in a study of blood T cell repertoires in COVID-19. TCRdb's table, derived via immunoSEQ multiplex PCR, lists solely in-frame clones and lacks some. Of hundreds of thousands of clones listed, around 82% are singletons. Material: peripheral blood. The receptors were sampled from a woman between 40 and 55 years old with active or convalescent COVID-19. The CDR3 runs from the conserved cysteine through the conserved F or W. D genes are given only for firm matches. The listing skips clone size in some rows; elsewhere it reads once, few, many or a size class.

v_gene	d_gene	j_gene	abundance	CDR3nt	CDR3aa
TRBV19	TRBD1	TRBJ1-2	many	TGTGCCAGTAATACAGGGGGGGCCTATGGCTACACCTTC	CASNTGGAYGYTF
TRBV24-1	.	TRBJ1-4	.	TGTGCCACCAGGGGGCCGTATGGGGAAAAACTGTTTTTT	CATRGPYGEKLFF
TRBV11-1	TRBD1	TRBJ2-7	.	TGTGCCAGCACTTTGGACAGGGGGAACGAGCAGTACTTC	CASTLDRGNEQYF
TRBV9	TRBD2	TRBJ2-3	.	TGTGCCAGCAGCGTCCGCGGGGGGGCCATAGATACGCAGTATTTT	CASSVRGGAIDTQYF
TRBV2	TRBD2	TRBJ2-7	.	TGTGCCAGCAGCCCTGGACTAGCGGATTCCTACGAGCAGTACTTC	CASSPGLADSYEQYF
TRBV4-1	TRBD1	TRBJ1-5	.	TGCGCCAGCAGCCAAGGGAGTAGGGGGCGGCAGCCCCAGCATTTT	CASSQGSRGRQPQHF
TRBV27	.	TRBJ2-7	.	TGTGCCAGCAGTAGGGACTCTACCTACGAGCAGTACTTC	CASSRDSTYEQYF
TRBV4-2	TRBD1	TRBJ2-3	few	TGTGCCAGCAGCCAAGAACCCGGGACAGGGACAGATACGCAGTATTTT	CASSQEPGTGTDTQYF
TRBV10-3	.	TRBJ1-1	few	TGTGCCATCAACGGGGGGCAATCGAACACTGAAGCTTTCTTT	CAINGGQSNTEAFF
TRBV5-1	TRBD1	TRBJ1-1	.	TGCGCCAGCAGCTTGGACAGGGGGGTAAACACTGAAGCTTTCTTT	CASSLDRGVNTEAFF
TRBV5-8	.	TRBJ1-5	.	TGTGCCAGCAACCGACAGGTCGTCAATCAGCCCCAGCATTTT	CASNRQVVNQPQHF
TRBV13	TRBD1	TRBJ1-3	once	TGTGCCAGCAGCCCGACAGGGGTACGAAACACCATATATTTT	CASSPTGVRNTIYF
TRBV2	TRBD1	TRBJ1-5	.	TGTGCCAGCAGCGGAGGCCAGGGCAGGGGGGACGAACCCCAGCATTTT	CASSGGQGRGDEPQHF
TRBV5-1	.	TRBJ2-1	.	TGCGCCAGCAGCTTGGAGGACAGCTCCTACAATGAGCAGTTCTTC	CASSLEDSSYNEQFF
TRBV3-1/TRBV3-2	TRBD2	TRBJ2-5	.	TGTGCCAGCAGCCAAGCTGGACTAGCGAGGGAGTTAGAGACCCAGTACTTC	CASSQAGLARELETQYF
TRBV9	TRBD2	TRBJ2-1	few	TGTGCCAGCAGCGTAACCCGGGAGGACTCCTACAATGAGCAGTTCTTC	CASSVTREDSYNEQFF
TRBV2	TRBD2	TRBJ2-5	once	TGTGCCAGCAGTCAGACTAGCGGGGGTTTCGAGACCCAGTACTTC	CASSQTSGGFETQYF
TRBV9	.	TRBJ2-3	.	TGTGCCAGCAGCGTAGGTTTTAGAGATACGCAGTATTTT	CASSVGFRDTQYF
TRBV1	.	TRBJ2-7	.	TGCACCAGCAGCCATGACAACAGTACGAAGGAGCAGTACTTC	CTSSHDNSTKEQYF
TRBV19	.	TRBJ1-5	.	TGTGCCAGTAGTGGAGGAGGGTCGGGCAATCAGCCCCAGCATTTT	CASSGGGSGNQPQHF
TRBV19	TRBD1	TRBJ1-4	.	TGTGCCAGTAGTCCCATAAACAGGGGCACTAATGAAAAACTGTTTTTT	CASSPINRGTNEKLFF
TRBV5-5	.	TRBJ1-4	.	TGTGCCAGCAGCTTGGTGGCAGGAAAAGAAAAACTGTTTTTT	CASSLVAGKEKLFF
TRBV9	TRBD1	TRBJ2-5	.	TGTGCCAGCAGCGTATGGGGACAGGGGGGAGAGACCCAGTACTTC	CASSVWGQGGETQYF
TRBV29-1	TRBD1	TRBJ2-7	.	TGCAGCGCCGGGACAGGGCCGAACGCGTACGAGCAGTACTTC	CSAGTGPNAYEQYF